This TCR beta chain originates from a study of T cells in Graves' hyperthyroidism and ophthalmopathy (dated by TCRdb to the late 2010s). Turning to the overall study: Peripheral blood samples were taken at initial diagnosis, before any treatment was given. Prospective prediction of ophthalmopathy was tested in an independent validation cohort of 18 to 20 hyperthyroidism patients and some 17 patients who later progressed to ophthalmopathy. The paper reports TCR Vbeta CDR3 sequencing of approximately 140 peripheral blood samples: around 45 ophthalmopathy, under 85 hyperthyroidism and about 17 progressor patients. The 100 discovery patients were randomly divided into training and test sets at a 7:3 ratio. To identify distinguishing TCR V-J signatures, a discovery cohort of 95 to 100 patients was used, comprising some 43 with Graves' ophthalmopathy and some 60 with stable Graves' hyperthyroidism. Thyroid tissue and blood T-cell repertoires from six or seven Graves' hyperthyroidism patients were also compared in the study. After blood sampling, hyperthyroidism patients were treated with methimazole at a starting dose of 30 mg daily, and ophthalmopathy patients were treated with high-dose intravenous methylprednisolone. Overall study outcomes, separate from this receptor: Most expanded thyroid clonotypes (frequency above 0.001) were also found in blood, which suggests that blood repertoires may mirror thyroid immune responses. A 13 V-J signature model separated ophthalmopathy from stable hyperthyroidism, with approximately 86% sensitivity and roughly 84% specificity in cross-validation and 80%/75% in testing. During validation, the model predicted progression to ophthalmopathy a median of approximately 6 months ahead of onset, with just under 71% sensitivity and under 85% specificity. No statistical method was used to set the sample size in advance, and investigators knew the group allocation.

The TCR beta CDR3 regions were amplified from RNA transcripts. The TCR CDR3 was subjected to a first round of RT-PCR using the HTBI primer set and the Qiagen OneStep RT-PCR kit. Libraries were constructed in a second round of multiplex PCR, after which size selection and purification were performed. Paired-end sequencing of the libraries was performed with 100 bp reads on an Illumina HiSeq2000. In the authors' own workflow: Raw data were processed with SOAPnuke, discarding reads with adapters, uncalled bases, mean Phred below 15, or no exact constant-primer or identifier match. High-quality paired reads were merged with COPE v1.2.5, and unique nucleotide sequences were defined as clonotypes. MiTCR v1.1 was used to align clonotypes to the IMGT TRBV, TRBD and TRBJ reference segments. The analysis included only V-J combinations with a frequency above 0.0001, which together covered around 99% of the repertoires. The TCS score was defined as the ratio of F50 (clonal expansion) to E x V (chaos), calculated using BLOSUM62-based TCRdist between CDR3 peptides within each V-J. Welch's t-statistics and random forest reduced 514 V-J features to roughly 13, which were used in a naive Bayes classifier (R e1071). TCRdb reran the public reads through fastp at Q25 and MiXCR, keeping productive beta chains. When rows share a CDR3 protein, they turn into one entry using the most common DNA and genes. In this record, the V and J calls reflect TCRdb's handling and not the investigators' own analysis. This sample gives 390,000 or so distinct CDR3 sequences in total; approximately 15% of them show up just once. The ten largest make up less than 15% of the sample.

Moderately to severely active disease, a Clinical Activity Score of at least 3, a NOSPECS grade of at least 4, and a duration under 3 months were present in ophthalmopathy patients. Exclusion was applied to patients with uncontrolled infections, other autoimmune diseases, pregnancy or lactation. Diagnoses were established on the basis of clinical symptoms, serum thyroxine and TRAb, thyroid ultrasound, and orbital computed tomography. Ficoll-Paque density gradient centrifugation was used to isolate PBMCs from 8 to 10 ml of fresh peripheral blood. Trizol reagent was used to extract total RNA, and RNA quality was then checked on an Agilent 2100 Bioanalyzer. The CDR3, cysteine through phenylalanine, is 16 amino acids long. The CDR3 DNA has 48 bases and is translated from base 1. From V the trimming removes 0 bases and from J it removes 4 bases, while the gene matches leave 10 bases of the junction unaccounted for. CDR1 and CDR2 are drawn from the germline V gene (reference sequence): DFQATT, SNEGSKA.

This clonotype was seen more than once but under ten times. The antigen this receptor binds is unknown. A clone one base away is much larger, so this may be a read error. The rearrangement joined TRBV20-1 to TRBJ2-3, and 7 junctional nucleotides match TRBD2. This TCR derives from a man between 18 and 35 years old with Graves' ophthalmopathy. The sequenced sample was blood. Here is the DNA: TGCAGTGCTAGAGATCCTTATTTCCGGGAGGCAGATACGCAGTATTTT. This encodes CSARDPYFREADTQYF.